This T cell receptor (beta chain) was sequenced in a study of T cell changes during pregnancy in multiple sclerosis. The CDR3 is made up of 16 amino acids. Trimming removed 1 base from V and 4 bases from J; junction bases left unmatched: 7. The germline CDR1 and CDR2 sequences are LNHDA and SQIVND (reference sequence). Sequenced by immunoSEQ multiplex PCR; TCRdb stores in-frame clones only, minus some. This sample has 30,000 to 35,000 clones, with roughly 90% found just once. The V gene is TRBV19, the J gene TRBJ2-7; 10 positions match TRBD2. This TCR derives from a female donor in good health, enrolled as a control in a pregnancy study. Sequenced here: CD4+ T cells from peripheral blood mononuclear cells, sampled in the third trimester of pregnancy. DNA of the CDR3: TGTGCCAGTAGTATAGCGCTAGGACTAGCGGCTTACGAGCAGTACTTC. This sequence encodes CASSIALGLAAYEQYF.